The text below deals with one TCR beta chain. The data belong to a study of response to subunit inactivated influenza vaccine. TCRdb processed the RT-PCR reads anew with MiXCR; each CDR3 protein has one entry. Found here are approximately 290,000 distinct CDR3 sequences, roughly 20% of them singletons; the top ten hold about a tenth. The sample was PBMCs from blood, taken 21 months after vaccination. The receptor's source is a man between 45 and 75 years old who received an inactivated influenza vaccine.

The CDR3, as DNA: TGTGCCAGCAGCCCCACCGGGACAGGTGGTGAAAAACTGTTTTTT. This sequence encodes CASSPTGTGGEKLFF. The rearrangement uses TRBV7-2 and TRBJ1-4; 8 bases map to TRBD1. The CDR3 is made up of 15 amino acids. The V gene's germline CDR1 is SGHTA and CDR2 FQGNSA. V was clipped by 5 bases and J by 7 bases; unmatched bases: 9.